Below, 3 T cell receptor beta chains from the same sample are listed, as sequenced in a study of Graves' ophthalmopathy and Graves' hyperthyroidism (dated by TCRdb to about 2018). The instrument was an Illumina HiSeq 2000. TCR beta CDR3 regions were amplified from RNA transcripts for repertoire sequencing. The first round was an RT-PCR using HTBI primers with the Qiagen OneStep RT-PCR kit, and this first round was followed by a second-round multiplex PCR, then size selection and purification. The public reads were reprocessed in TCRdb via fastp at Q25 and MiXCR, keeping in-frame beta chains. Every entry covers one CDR3 protein and lists the most common genes and DNA from its rows. The sample contains some 250,000 distinct CDR3 sequences, approximately 42% of them found a single time. 40% to 55% of the sample is in the top ten clones. Sequenced: peripheral blood. These TCRs come from an adult man with Graves' ophthalmopathy.

The chain links TRBV20-1 to TRBJ2-7; 10 nucleotides match TRBD2. Germline V gene sequence: CDR1 DFQATT, CDR2 SNEGSKA (reference sequence). Trimming cost V 0 bases and J 0 bases; bases outside gene matches: 5. The CDR3 has 16 residues. CDR3 DNA: TGCAGTGCTAGAGAATTTAGGACTAGCGGCTCCTACGAGCAGTACTTC. Amino acids: CSAREFRTSGSYEQYF.

This clonotype appeared many times. The chain employs TRBV24-1 and TRBJ2-5; TRBD2 is a possible D gene (5 bases). The CDR3 consists of 17 residues. The germline V gene has CDR1 KGHDR and CDR2 SFDVKD. V lost 0 bases and J 5 bases, leaving 18 bases between the germline ends. CDR3 bases: TGTGCCACCAGTGATTTGCAAGGTGGGAGACGAGTGGAGACCCAGTACTTC. Translated: CATSDLQGGRRVETQYF.

This clonotype was counted between two and nine times. This chain links TRBV4-1 with TRBJ1-6; D gene ambiguous. V gave up 2 bases and J gave up 12 bases, with 14 bases separating them. CDR3 length: 14 residues. The germline V gene encodes CDR1 MGHRA and CDR2 YSYEKL. CDR3 bases: TGCGCCAGCAGCCAATTTCTCAAGTGGATACCCCTCCACTTT. Protein sequence: CASSQFLKWIPLHF.